This is a list of T cell receptor beta chains from one sample in a study of technical replicates of blood from several donors. Measured with immunoSEQ multiplex PCR; TCRdb has only the in-frame clones, and not every one. The repertoire holds just over 55,000 clones, with roughly 95% as singletons. Sequenced: PBMCs. The receptors stem from a human donor in good health. Some clones in this sample may be carry-over from other donors' samples. Each CDR3 is given with its conserved first and last residue. D genes are given only for firm matches. Size tells how often a clone was seen (once, few, many) or the class of an expanded clone, and some rows leave it out.

>.|TRBV4-3|15|TRBJ2-2|TRBD1
CASSRTGGNTGELFF
TGCGCCAGCAGCCGAACAGGGGGCAACACCGGGGAGCTGTTTTTT
>.|TRBV7-9|18|TRBJ2-5|TRBD2
CASSFSTSGDRYQETQYF
TGTGCCAGCAGCTTCTCGACTAGCGGGGATAGGTACCAAGAGACCCAGTACTTC
>.|TRBV9|15|TRBJ2-1|.
CASSPGQKIGHEQFF
TGTGCCAGCAGCCCTGGACAAAAGATAGGGCATGAGCAGTTCTTC
>.|TRBV15|17|TRBJ2-6|.
CATSKTGLSSGANVLTF
TGTGCCACCAGCAAGACAGGTCTAAGCTCTGGGGCCAACGTCCTGACTTTC
>.|TRBV7-9|17|TRBJ2-3|TRBD2
CASSSSLAGGRTDTQYF
TGTGCCAGCAGCTCATCACTAGCGGGGGGGCGGACAGATACGCAGTATTTT
>once|TRBV7-2|18|TRBJ2-7|TRBD1
CASSLSIWDRASSYEQYF
TGTGCCAGCAGCTTATCCATTTGGGACAGGGCTAGCTCCTACGAGCAGTACTTC
>.|TRBV7-9|16|TRBJ1-1|TRBD1
CASSPRQGLMVTEAFF
TGTGCCAGCAGCCCAAGACAGGGCCTCATGGTTACTGAAGCTTTCTTT
>.|TRBV7-2|15|TRBJ2-3|.
CASSLRTGWADTQYF
TGTGCCAGCAGCTTAAGAACGGGGTGGGCGGATACGCAGTATTTT
>.|TRBV7-9|17|TRBJ1-1|TRBD1
CASSIKTGVIGNTEAFF
TGTGCCAGCAGCATAAAGACAGGGGTCATCGGGAACACTGAAGCTTTCTTT
>.|TRBV9|15|TRBJ2-1|TRBD2
CASSVGGGEGNEQFF
TGTGCCAGCAGCGTAGGCGGGGGGGAGGGGAATGAGCAGTTCTTC
>.|TRBV6-6|16|TRBJ2-3|TRBD2
CASSSLAGGPYNTQYF
TGTGCCAGCAGTTCATTAGCGGGGGGGCCCTATAATACGCAGTATTTT
>.|TRBV5-1|14|TRBJ2-5|.
CASSSTTVQETQYF
TGCGCCAGCAGCTCTACGACAGTCCAAGAGACCCAGTACTTC
>few|TRBV18|17|TRBJ2-5|TRBD1
CASSPFVDRVRRETQYF
TGTGCCAGCTCACCCTTCGTGGACAGGGTTAGGAGAGAGACCCAGTACTTC
>.|TRBV10-3|15|TRBJ2-3|TRBD2
CAIRVAGGNTDTQYF
TGTGCCATCAGGGTAGCGGGGGGGAACACAGATACGCAGTATTTT